This T cell receptor beta chain was identified in a study of blood T cell repertoires in COVID-19 (dated by TCRdb to the early 2020s). Describing the broader study: Samples from collaborators originated in the United States, Italy and Spain and spanned both the acute and convalescent phases of COVID-19. The repertoires were released in a freely available public database meant as a resource for research on the immune response to SARS-CoV-2. The samples were drawn from the first 160 participants of the ongoing ImmuneRACE study and from 950 to 1,500 subjects provided by 6 global collaborators. The dataset comprised deeply sampled blood TCRbeta repertoires from subjects exposed to, actively infected with, or recovered from COVID-19. Where available, HLA class I and class II types were obtained from metadata supplied by the sample provider rather than from assay-based typing. The prospective study material was composed of cDNA or gDNA derived from T cells, B-cell-depleted T cells, or PBMCs. Nearly every sample came with metadata listing a de-identified subject ID, COVID-19 status, age in years and sex.

As concerns this clone: This receptor's antigen is unknown. No qualities accompany the bases; no much larger clone lies one base away.

The immunoSEQ Assay, a bias-controlled multiplex PCR, was used to amplify TCRbeta CDR3 regions from genomic DNA. The authors' pipeline ran thus. Nucleated cell counts per sample were estimated from amplification of reference gene primers within the assay. To quantify the absolute abundance of each unique TCRbeta CDR3 rearrangement, sequence reads were collapsed and filtered. For each sample, productive Simpson clonality was calculated as the square root of Simpson's diversity index across productive rearrangements. Not all clones reach the TCRdb copy of this immuneACCESS table, which keeps in-frame sequences only. Checked studies attribute under half of the gap to unresolved V genes and leave the rest unexplained. V and J calls and clone size follow that table, whereas D and trimming were derived from the DNA. This sample lists hundreds of thousands of clones; roughly 89% were detected once. The ten largest clones represent around 4.5% of the sample.

What the study reported, not specific to this receptor: Clinical and demographic metadata were provided uncurated, with the amount varying by source and participant.

From cysteine to phenylalanine, the CDR3 is 13 amino acids long. Of the read, only the CDR3 DNA is kept; its 39 bases are in frame from base 1. V drops 7 bases and J drops 1 base, leaving 10 bases in between. CDR1 and CDR2 were assigned from the germline V gene as MDHEN and SYDVKM. Participants in the prospective study were aged roughly 18 to 90 years, lived in some 24 United States geographic areas, and enrolled through a virtual design. Cohort assignment in the prospective study relied on participant-reported clinical history from a screening survey and a study questionnaire. Mobile phlebotomists in the prospective study collected whole blood, serum and a nasopharyngeal or oropharyngeal swab from every participant. Over a roughly two-month period, participants in the prospective study had the option of providing additional blood draws and questionnaires. Before DNA extraction, prospective study blood samples were shipped either frozen or at room temperature.

The sequencing input was PBMCs or T cells enriched from blood (not recorded which). The V gene is TRBV28 and the J gene is TRBJ1-1; the D gene assignment is ambiguous. This receptor was taken from a woman between 18 and 29 years old with acute COVID-19. The DNA reads TGTGCCAGCACCCTTGGGCAGAACACTGAAGCTTTCTTT. It translates as CASTLGQNTEAFF.